The following is a TCR beta chain sequence with its context. Its antigen is unknown. These data originate in a study of response to subunit inactivated influenza vaccine. Study observations and caveats: The study's authors posited that every seasonal influenza vaccination enlists few new T cells.

In germline, CDR1 is SEHNR, CDR2 FQNEAQ (reference sequence). The CDR3 length is 15 residues. Trimming removed 0 bases at V and 3 bases at J, with 9 bases between. MiXCR was run by TCRdb on the RT-PCR reads, yielding one entry per CDR3 protein. The sample yields 590,000 or so distinct CDR3 sequences, around 15% seen once. This TCR was sampled from a man aged 50-59 years who received an inactivated influenza vaccine. This chain links TRBV7-9 with TRBJ1-5, with a weak D call TRBD1 (5 bases). Here the sequenced sample was PBMCs from blood, taken about 14 days before vaccination. The CDR3 DNA reads TGTGCCAGCAGCTTAGCTGGGGGGGACAATCAGCCCCAGCATTTT. Translating gives CASSLAGGDNQPQHF.